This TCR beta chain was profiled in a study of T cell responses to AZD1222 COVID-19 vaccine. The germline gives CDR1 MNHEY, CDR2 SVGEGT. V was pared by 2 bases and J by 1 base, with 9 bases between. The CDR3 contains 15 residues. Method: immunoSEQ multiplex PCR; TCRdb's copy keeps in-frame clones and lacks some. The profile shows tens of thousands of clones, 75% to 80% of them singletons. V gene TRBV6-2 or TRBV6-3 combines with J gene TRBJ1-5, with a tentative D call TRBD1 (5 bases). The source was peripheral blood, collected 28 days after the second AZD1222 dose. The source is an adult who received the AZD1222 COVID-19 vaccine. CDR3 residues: CASSYRGLSNQPQHF. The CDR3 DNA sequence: TGTGCCAGCAGTTACAGGGGCTTGAGCAATCAGCCCCAGCATTTT.